This entry features one T cell receptor beta chain sequence. Its antigen is still unknown. These data come from a study of T cell repertoires in cytomegalovirus infection. Study in general: CMV epitopes in the study were HLA-C-restricted (recently identified) and HLA-B-restricted (well studied). CMV infection plus the matching HLA type was flagged by public TCR beta signatures.

TCRdb reanalysed the reads using MiXCR and keeps one entry per CDR3 protein. The sample contains roughly 800,000 distinct CDR3 sequences, under 35% of which appear only once. The CDR3 sequence is 13 residues long. Germline trimming cut 8 bases from V and 1 base from J; bases unmatched to any gene: 3. CDR1 is MGHDK and CDR2 is SYGVNS in the germline V gene. Overall study findings and caveats: Dominating the ex vivo response were TCR beta clonotypes that were CMV-specific and HLA-C-restricted.

This sequence was found in a human donor in good health (CMV status not recorded). Some clones in this sample may be carry-over from other donors' samples. The chain uses TRBV25-1 and TRBJ2-5; 8 nucleotides agree with TRBD1. Sample: cultured CD8+ T cells from PBMCs, taken from culture after CMV antigen stimulation. The CDR3 DNA follows: TGTGCCAGCGGGGACAGGCTCCAAGAGACCCAGTACTTC. Amino acid sequence: CASGDRLQETQYF.